This TCR beta chain came from a study of T cell responses to AZD1222 COVID-19 vaccine. The V and J ends lost 6 bases and 4 bases, in that order; junction bases with no gene match: 9. The germline V gene encodes CDR1 ENHRY and CDR2 SYGVKD. This CDR3 has 15 residues. Assay used: immunoSEQ multiplex PCR; TCRdb lists only in-frame clones, some missing. Among approximately 120,000 clones listed, 93% were seen once. This receptor was identified in an adult in good health. The chain combines TRBV10-3 with TRBJ1-2; TRBD1 matches 9 bases. Specimen: peripheral blood, collected on day 0 of AZD1222 vaccination. DNA for the CDR3: TGTGCCATCAGCCTTGACAGGGGGGGTCCCTATGGCTACACCTTC. Protein product: CAISLDRGGPYGYTF.